This T cell receptor (beta chain) stems from a study of blood T cell repertoires in COVID-19. Remarks on this clone: Possible read error: a much larger clone is one base away.

Generated by immunoSEQ multiplex PCR, the TCRdb table keeps only in-frame clones and is missing some. The repertoire holds 200,000 to 250,000 clones, with more than 75% as singletons. The germline V gene has CDR1 SGHTA and CDR2 FQGTGA. With V trimmed by 2 bases and J by 3 bases, 0 bases remained unmatched. This CDR3 has 13 amino acids. This chain links TRBV7-3 with TRBJ1-1; 7 positions match TRBD1. Material: peripheral blood. This TCR was sampled from a man in his forties with acute or convalescent COVID-19. This chain's CDR3 is CASSLQGDTEAFF. CDR3 bases: TGTGCCAGCAGCTTACAGGGGGACACTGAAGCTTTCTTT.